These 20 T cell receptor beta chains were sequenced from one sample in a study of blood T cell repertoires in COVID-19. Profiling relied on immunoSEQ multiplex PCR, and the TCRdb table lists in-frame clones only, not all of them. This sample yields approximately 25,000 clones, of which 80% to 90% are seen a single time; approximately 7.5% belongs to the top ten. Specimen: peripheral blood. The receptors come from a man aged 45-65 years with active COVID-19.

The J gene is TRBJ1-2, the V gene TRBV4-3, with D possibly matching TRBD1 (6 bases). CDR1 and CDR2 from the germline V gene are LGHNA and YSLEER. The V end lost 1 base, the J end lost 4 bases, and 10 bases lay between the germline ends. This CDR3 is built from 14 residues. CDR3 in amino acids: CASSQGVRGYGYTF. In nucleotides, the CDR3 is TGCGCCAGCAGCCAAGGTGTCAGGGGCTATGGCTACACCTTC.

The V gene is TRBV20-1, the J gene TRBJ1-2; 8 bases align to TRBD1. J gave up 12 bases and V 4 bases, and 7 bases lay outside the gene matches. The germline gives CDR1 DFQATT, CDR2 SNEGSKA (reference sequence). This CDR3 region has 11 residues. CDR3 in DNA: TGCAGTGCTATAGGACAGGGTGTGAACACCTTC. Translated: CSAIGQGVNTF.

The rearrangement uses TRBV7-3 and TRBJ2-1; possibly TRBD2 for D (7 bases). Germline CDR1 is SGHTA and CDR2 is FQGTGA. The ends were cut back, 3 bases at V and 6 bases at J, with 15 bases in the middle. The CDR3 is 15 residues long. The CDR3 sequence: CASSFTGTTLNEQFF. As DNA, the CDR3 is TGTGCCAGCAGCTTTACAGGGACTACCCTCAATGAGCAGTTCTTC.

The genes are TRBV2 and TRBJ2-7, with 7 bases that match TRBD1. The CDR3 extends over 12 amino acids. V gave up 10 bases and J gave up 5 bases; unmatched junction bases: 8. Germline V gene lookup returns CDR1 SNHLY and CDR2 FYNNEI. In DNA form, the CDR3 reads TGTGCCACCGCGACAGGGAGACACGAGCAGTACTTC. Protein: CATATGRHEQYF.

The J gene is TRBJ1-2, the V gene TRBV6-1; tentative D call: TRBD1 (5 bases). V was shortened by 2 bases and J by 4 bases, with 5 bases between the two germline ends. CDR3 length: 12 residues. Germline CDR1 MNHNS, CDR2 SASEGT. In DNA, the CDR3 is TGTGCCAGCAGTGAACAGGGCTATGGCTACACCTTC. It codes for CASSEQGYGYTF.

The chain carries TRBV7-9 and TRBJ2-3, with D unclear. Germline V gene lookup returns CDR1 SEHNR and CDR2 FQNEAQ (reference sequence). The CDR3 is made up of 11 amino acids. The V end was cut by 5 bases, the J end by 3 bases, with 3 bases between. This chain's CDR3 is CASSLTDTQYF. DNA for the CDR3: TGTGCCAGCAGCCTGACAGATACGCAGTATTTT. Full variable domain (remainder filled in from reference TRBV7-9 and TRBJ2-3): DTGVSQNPRHKITKRGQNVTFRCDPISEHNRLYWYRQTLGQGPEFLTYFQNEAQLEKSRLLSDRFSAERPKGSFSTLEIQRTEQGDSAMYLCASSLTDTQYFGPGTRLTVL.

The gene calls are TRBV15 and TRBJ2-4, with D perhaps matching TRBD1 (6 bases). Germline V gives CDR1 LNHNV, CDR2 YYDKDF (reference sequence). The V and J ends lost 6 bases and 0 bases respectively, with 15 bases between them. CDR3 length equals 16 residues. CDR3 loop: CATSGMGTIAKNIQYF. CDR3 DNA: TGTGCCACCAGTGGTATGGGGACAATAGCCAAAAACATTCAGTACTTC.

J is TRBJ1-4 and V is TRBV24-1, with 8 bases matching TRBD1. V trimming: 9 bases; J trimming: 10 bases; junction bases outside the gene matches: 12. This CDR3 is 14 amino acids long. CDR1 KGHDR and CDR2 SFDVKD come from the germline V gene. Written as DNA, the CDR3 is TGTGCCACCTCGACAGGGGACGAGACAGGAAAACTGTTTTTT. It is translated as CATSTGDETGKLFF.

The chain is built from TRBV2 and TRBJ2-1, with 12 bases that match TRBD2. Germline V gene sequence: CDR1 SNHLY, CDR2 FYNNEI. V dropped 7 bases and J dropped 8; count of bases not matched to a gene: 9. The length of the CDR3 is 15 residues. DNA of the CDR3: TGTGCCAGCATTGGACTAGCGGGGCCCCCCCATGAGCAGTTCTTC. Translating it yields CASIGLAGPPHEQFF.

The genes are TRBV23-1 and TRBJ2-5; a possible D gene is TRBD1 (6 bases). TRBV23-1 is noted as an ORF with a role that remains uncertain. The CDR3 length is 16 residues. Trimming removed 0 bases from V and 1 base from J, with 12 bases in between. The CDR3 coding sequence is TGCGCCAGCAGTCAATCGCCCCCAGGGGTCCAAGAGACCCAGTACTTC. Protein: CASSQSPPGVQETQYF.

V is TRBV19 and J is TRBJ1-5, with D possibly matching TRBD1 (6 bases). The germline V and J ends were trimmed by 7 bases and 1 base, with 8 bases remaining between them. CDR1 LNHDA and CDR2 SQIVND come from the germline V gene (reference sequence). This CDR3 is built from 13 residues. The CDR3 is CASTGVSNQPQHF. The DNA for the CDR3 is TGTGCCAGTACAGGGGTGAGCAATCAGCCCCAGCATTTT.

The V call is TRBV28, the J call TRBJ2-3; 7 bases line up with TRBD2. The V segment lost 6 bases and the J segment 6 bases; nucleotides outside the gene matches: 12. Germline assignment: CDR1 MDHEN and CDR2 SYDVKM. The CDR3 has 15 amino acids. The CDR3 DNA is TGTGCCAGCAGACCCCAGCGGGGCCGGCGTGATACGCAGTATTTT. Translating gives CASRPQRGRRDTQYF.

This chain uses TRBV9 with TRBJ2-1; tentative D call: TRBD2 (5 bases). Germline loops: CDR1 SGDLS, CDR2 YYNGEE. The V and J ends lost 0 bases and 4 bases respectively, with 14 bases between them. This CDR3 contains 16 residues. This CDR3 is CASSVEVGEFYNEQFF. The CDR3 region has the DNA TGTGCCAGCAGCGTAGAGGTCGGGGAATTTTACAATGAGCAGTTCTTC.

The V gene is TRBV19, the J gene TRBJ1-6, with TRBD1 matching 7 bases. Germline V lookup: CDR1 LNHDA, CDR2 SQIVND (reference sequence). The CDR3 covers 15 residues. J gave up 10 bases and V 5 bases, and 11 bases lay outside the gene matches. The CDR3 spells CASSSRQGPRSPLHF. In nucleotides, the CDR3 is TGTGCCAGTAGTTCAAGACAGGGCCCTAGATCACCCCTCCACTTT.

This rearrangement joins TRBV24-1 to TRBJ2-2; TRBD2 agrees at 14 bases. The junction had 5 bases not matched to a gene; V was cut back by 6 bases and J by 0 bases. The length of the CDR3 is 18 residues. Germline CDR1 reads KGHDR; CDR2 reads SFDVKD. CDR3 coding DNA: TGTGCCACCAGTTTCGGACTAGCGGGAGGCGCGAACACCGGGGAGCTGTTTTTT. This gives the protein CATSFGLAGGANTGELFF.

This clone was observed a single time. The chain combines TRBV19 with TRBJ1-6; a possible D gene is TRBD1 (5 bases). This CDR3 has 17 residues. Germline CDR1 reads LNHDA; CDR2 reads SQIVND (reference sequence). V dropped 1 base and J dropped 11 bases, with 21 bases sitting between them. This chain's CDR3 is CASSIVFSGRVFTPLHF. CDR3 DNA sequence: TGTGCCAGTAGTATAGTATTTTCTGGCAGGGTTTTTACACCCCTCCACTTT.

CDR3 region: CASSFNRDQPQHF. The CDR3 nucleotides are TGTGCCAGCAGCTTTAACAGGGACCAGCCCCAGCATTTT. The chain carries TRBV13 and TRBJ1-5, with D possibly matching TRBD1 (6 bases). V was pared by 3 bases and J by 7 bases, with 10 bases between. CDR3 length: 13 residues. Germline assignment: CDR1 PRHDT and CDR2 FYEKMQ (reference sequence).

This clone was seen a few times. The chain carries TRBV6-4 and TRBJ2-1, with TRBD2 identical over 10 bases. Germline assignment: CDR1 MRHNA and CDR2 SNTAGT. This CDR3 comprises 15 residues. The ends lost 0 bases at V and 4 bases at J; junction bases unmatched: 0. CDR3 residues: CASSDSAGGYNEQFF. The CDR3 DNA is TGTGCCAGCAGTGACTCAGCGGGGGGGTACAATGAGCAGTTCTTC.

J is TRBJ1-2 and V is TRBV7-6; D is possibly TRBD1 (5 bases). V dropped 3 bases and J dropped 7 bases, with 12 bases sitting between them. The V gene's germline CDR1 is SGHVS and CDR2 FNYEAQ. CDR3 length: 13 residues. The CDR3 DNA reads TGTGCCAGCAGCTTGGGAGGGACTGGTGGCTACACCTTC. It translates to CASSLGGTGGYTF.

This chain's CDR3 is CASSFLTSNSPLHF. CDR3 DNA sequence: TGTGCCAGCAGCTTCCTGACATCCAATTCACCCCTCCACTTT. This rearrangement joins TRBV5-5 to TRBJ1-6, with no clear D. The length of the CDR3 is 14 residues. Germline V lookup: CDR1 SGHKS, CDR2 YYEKEE (reference sequence). The V and J ends lost 2 bases and 7 bases respectively, with 10 bases between them.